Listed here is a single TCR beta chain. CDR3 length: 14 residues. Germline lookup yields CDR1 SQVTM and CDR2 ANQGSEA. V dropped 6 bases and J dropped 6; count of bases not matched to a gene: 10. This record belongs to a study of cytomegalovirus exposure and HLA in healthy donors. Amplification used 60 Vbeta primers and 13 Jbeta primers. Profiling relied on immunoSEQ multiplex PCR, and the TCRdb table lists in-frame clones only, not all of them. This sample carries some 130,000 clones, 80% to 90% of them seen once, and the ten largest clones take 5.5% to 7.5%. The sequenced sample consisted of PBMCs. The chain has TRBV29-1 and TRBJ1-1; the match to TRBD1 covers 10 bases. This TCR came from a middle-aged woman in good health and CMV-seropositive. In nucleotides, the CDR3 is TGCAGCGTCAGAGCGGGACAGGGGAATTCTGAAGCTTTCTTT. Translating it yields CSVRAGQGNSEAFF.